The 12 T cell receptor beta chains reported below all come from one sample, sequenced in a study of T cell repertoires in cytomegalovirus infection. TCRdb reanalysed the reads using MiXCR and keeps one entry per CDR3 protein. The data contain roughly 49,000 distinct CDR3 sequences, 20% of them seen just once; the ten biggest clones take up approximately 18%. The antigens these receptors bind are not known. Sample: PBMCs, sequenced either directly or after in vitro stimulation (not recorded which). The source of these receptors is a human donor in good health (CMV status not recorded). Some clones in this sample may be carry-over from other donors' samples.

This sequence joins TRBV20-1 and TRBJ1-3; D is ambiguous. Per the germline V gene, CDR1 is DFQATT and CDR2 is SNEGSKA (reference sequence). The V end was cut by 0 bases, the J end by 0 bases, with 9 bases between. The CDR3 has 15 amino acids. The CDR3 region has the DNA TGCAGTGCTAGAGATAGTACGGGCTCTGGAAACACCATATATTTT. This translates into CSARDSTGSGNTIYF.

The table lists this clonotype with many counts. The rearrangement links TRBV7-2 to TRBJ2-1; D is unresolved. Looked up from germline, CDR1 is SGHTA and CDR2 is FQGNSA. The V and J ends lost 5 bases and 10 bases respectively, with 12 bases between them. The CDR3 runs to 12 residues. The CDR3 DNA reads TGTGCCAGCAGCCCCTATTCTAGGGAGCAGTTCTTC. Translation: CASSPYSREQFF.

This clonotype occurred many times. The chain couples TRBV7-8 to TRBJ2-7; D not resolved. This CDR3 has 13 amino acids. Trimming took 5 bases from V and 3 from J, leaving 11 bases between them. Germline V lookup: CDR1 SGHVS, CDR2 FQNEAQ. The CDR3 sequence: CASSLRGLYEQYF. DNA for the CDR3: TGTGCCAGCAGCCTCCGTGGGCTCTACGAGCAGTACTTC.

The chain joins TRBV18 to TRBJ1-5; D is uncertain. The CDR3 extends over 12 amino acids. V lost 6 bases, J lost 5 bases, and 8 bases lay in between. The V gene's germline CDR1 is KGHSH and CDR2 LQKENI. CDR3 region: CASSTADQPQHF. The DNA of the CDR3 is TGTGCCAGCTCCACCGCGGATCAGCCCCAGCATTTT.

This clonotype was detected ten times or more. The V gene is TRBV9, the J gene TRBJ2-7; 7 bases fit TRBD2. V shed 4 bases and J 4 bases; nucleotides not matched to a gene: 11. Germline V CDR1 and CDR2: SGDLS, YYNGEE. The CDR3 sequence is 15 residues long. CDR3 region: CASSPLGSGWYEQYF. In DNA form, the CDR3 reads TGTGCCAGCAGCCCTCTTGGTAGCGGGTGGTACGAGCAGTACTTC.

This clonotype showed up just a few times. The J gene is TRBJ2-1, the V gene TRBV7-7; perhaps TRBD2 as D (5 bases). The germline gives CDR1 SSHAT, CDR2 FNYEAQ (reference sequence). V lost 5 bases, J lost 5 bases, and 13 bases lay in between. The CDR3 is made up of 14 amino acids. The CDR3 nucleotides read TGTGCCAGCAGCCCGGAGAGCGGTGACAATGAGCAGTTCTTC. Residues: CASSPESGDNEQFF.

This clonotype was counted at least ten times. The chain uses TRBV27 and TRBJ1-5; D remains unclear. V was trimmed by 3 bases and J by 0 bases, leaving 9 bases between them. The CDR3 loop spans 15 amino acids. Germline CDR1 reads MNHEY; CDR2 reads SMNVEV (reference sequence). In DNA, the CDR3 is TGTGCCAGCAGTTTCCACAGAAATAGCAATCAGCCCCAGCATTTT. Its translation is CASSFHRNSNQPQHF.

The rearrangement uses TRBV2 and TRBJ2-5, with TRBD2 as a possible D gene (6 bases). The germline CDR1 and CDR2 sequences are SNHLY and FYNNEI. The CDR3 is made up of 13 amino acids. The V and J ends lost 6 bases and 5 bases respectively, with 13 bases between them. The CDR3 DNA follows: TGTGCCAGCAGGCGGGACCTGAAGGAGACCCAGTACTTC. Translation: CASRRDLKETQYF.

This clonotype is medium-sized by share. The chain is built from TRBV28 and TRBJ1-1; TRBD1 matches 7 bases. Germline assignment: CDR1 MDHEN and CDR2 SYDVKM. Germline trimming cut 3 bases from V and 0 bases from J; bases unmatched to any gene: 7. CDR3 length: 16 amino acids. CDR3 region: CASSFWGQLLNTEAFF. The CDR3 region has the DNA TGTGCCAGCAGTTTCTGGGGACAGCTTTTGAACACTGAAGCTTTCTTT.

This chain links TRBV20-1 with TRBJ2-7; D gene unclear. This CDR3 contains 12 residues. CDR1 and CDR2 from the germline V gene are DFQATT and SNEGSKA (reference sequence). Between the trimmed V and J ends, which lost 2 bases and 7 bases, there was a span of 12 bases. This CDR3 is CSARLSLEEQYF. CDR3 bases: TGCAGTGCTAGATTGTCCCTGGAAGAGCAGTACTTC.

The V call is TRBV19, the J call TRBJ2-3; D gene ambiguous. The CDR3 has 15 amino acids. Germline CDR1 LNHDA, CDR2 SQIVND (reference sequence). V gave up 5 bases and J gave up 6 bases, with 18 bases separating them. CDR3 DNA sequence: TGTGCCAGTAGTTCTTCCGGAAACCGAGTGGATACGCAGTATTTT. As protein: CASSSSGNRVDTQYF.

This clonotype was detected a few times. The chain is built from TRBV20-1 and TRBJ2-1; 11 bases map to TRBD2. CDR1 and CDR2 (germline): DFQATT, SNEGSKA (reference sequence). This CDR3 has 14 amino acids. Trimming at V came to 5 bases and at J to 5 bases, leaving 5 bases not matched to a gene. The CDR3 reads CSAEGLADHNEQFF. For the CDR3, the DNA is TGCAGTGCTGAGGGACTAGCGGACCACAATGAGCAGTTCTTC.